The clone carrying this TCR beta chain appeared a few times. How the authors handled the data: Scientists estimated how many nucleated cells there were by amplifying reference gene primers. TCRdb keeps only in-frame clones here, not all; method: immunoSEQ multiplex PCR. The V and J calls and clone size are taken from that table; D and trimming were inferred from the DNA. The profile covers over 70,000 clones, with less than 85% appearing a single time and over 6% taken by the ten largest. The sample comes from a study of blood T cell repertoires in COVID-19. Overall study context: Specimens from acute and convalescent COVID-19 originated in the United States, Italy and Spain. T cells, B-cell-depleted T cells, or PBMCs supplied cDNA or gDNA.

CDR3 length equals 14 residues. J lost 2 bases, V lost 4 bases, and 1 base had no gene match. Germline CDR1 reads MNHEY; CDR2 reads SVGAGI. The sample taken for sequencing was peripheral blood. The TCR was taken from a man in his 70s with acute or convalescent COVID-19. V is TRBV6-5 and J is TRBJ2-5; 10 nucleotides align to TRBD1. The CDR3 DNA reads TGTGCCAGCAGTTTGGACAGGGGGCAAGAGACCCAGTACTTC. This codes for CASSLDRGQETQYF.